This paragraph covers one T cell receptor beta chain sequence. V gave up 0 bases and J gave up 4 bases, with 9 bases separating them. Looked up from germline, CDR1 is LGHNA and CDR2 is YSLEER. The CDR3 has 14 amino acids. This sample was included in a study of T cell changes during pregnancy in multiple sclerosis. Profiling relied on immunoSEQ multiplex PCR, and the TCRdb table lists in-frame clones only, not all of them. The table has roughly 52,000 clones, 85% to 95% seen once. The material was CD8+ T cells from peripheral blood mononuclear cells, obtained before pregnancy. This TCR was recovered from a female donor with multiple sclerosis, enrolled in a pregnancy study. The chain employs TRBV4-3 and TRBJ2-5; no clear D. The CDR3 DNA follows: TGCGCCAGCAGCCAAGACAGGTTAAGAGAGACCCAGTACTTC. This translates into CASSQDRLRETQYF.